These 4 T cell receptor beta chains were sequenced from one sample in a study of vaccination and CD4 T cells after COVID-19. These receptors' antigens are unknown. The study sequenced cultured CD4+ T cell DNA using the Oncomine TCR Beta short-read assay. MiXCR, run by TCRdb on the PCR reads, gives a single entry per CDR3 protein. The sample yields about 14,000 distinct CDR3 sequences, roughly a third seen once. As for treatment: approximately 11-day PBMC culture with coronavirus spike peptide pools or control peptides (ViraFEST assay). The sequencing here drew on CD4+ T cells from blood, cultured in vitro, taken after SARS-CoV-2 vaccination. Source of these receptors: a human donor who had recovered from COVID-19.

The chain has TRBV7-2 and TRBJ2-1; D is ambiguous. V was trimmed by 5 bases and J by 8 bases, leaving 7 bases between them. The germline V gene encodes CDR1 SGHTA and CDR2 FQGNSA. CDR3 length: 11 amino acids. CDR3 in DNA: TGTGCCAGCAGCCCACACGATGAGCAGTTCTTC. It specifies CASSPHDEQFF.

V and J are TRBV6-5 and TRBJ1-2, with a tentative D call TRBD1 (5 bases). Germline loops: CDR1 MNHEY, CDR2 SVGAGI. CDR3 length: 14 amino acids. Between the trimmed V and J ends, which lost 2 bases and 7 bases, there was a span of 14 bases. CDR3 loop: CASSYQTGVSGYTF. The CDR3 region has the DNA TGTGCCAGCAGTTACCAAACAGGTGTCAGTGGCTACACCTTC.

Only a few counts were recorded for this clonotype. This sequence joins TRBV24-1 and TRBJ2-1; D unresolved. This CDR3 is built from 12 residues. V dropped 6 bases and J dropped 5 bases, with 7 bases sitting between them. Germline CDR1 KGHDR, CDR2 SFDVKD. The CDR3: CATSPPDNEQFF. The CDR3 region has the DNA TGTGCCACCAGTCCCCCCGACAATGAGCAGTTCTTC.

This chain joins TRBV4-2 and TRBJ2-7, with no clear D. The CDR3 runs to 14 residues. V was trimmed by 1 base and J by 3 bases, leaving 10 bases between them. Looked up from germline, CDR1 is LGHNA and CDR2 is YNFKEQ. This CDR3 is CASSQGDFGYEQYF. DNA for the CDR3: TGTGCCAGCAGCCAAGGAGACTTTGGCTACGAGCAGTACTTC.